This T cell receptor (beta chain) derives from a study of graft-versus-host responses after intestinal transplantation. Turning to the study itself: Recipients had multivisceral, liver-intestinal, or isolated intestinal transplants. General observations from the study: GvH clonotypes were identified within recipient marrow, with a subset emerging first in ileum or blood.

The table came from immunoSEQ multiplex PCR; TCRdb's copy has only in-frame clones and leaves some out. The sample yields 80,000 to 90,000 clones, 90% seen once. The CDR3 extends over 16 amino acids. The germline CDR1 and CDR2 sequences are KGHSH and LQKENI. Trimming cost V 3 bases and J 1 base; bases outside gene matches: 2. As for this clone: Its target is unknown.

Sequencing was performed on unstimulated CD4+ T cells sorted from spleen or lymph node cells, taken before intestinal transplant. The chain has TRBV18 and TRBJ2-3; 12 bases line up with TRBD2. This sequence originates from a human donor who received an intestinal transplant. Here the CDR3 reads CASSPWTSGGTDTQYF. Written as DNA, the CDR3 is TGTGCCAGCTCACCCTGGACTAGCGGGGGCACAGATACGCAGTATTTT.